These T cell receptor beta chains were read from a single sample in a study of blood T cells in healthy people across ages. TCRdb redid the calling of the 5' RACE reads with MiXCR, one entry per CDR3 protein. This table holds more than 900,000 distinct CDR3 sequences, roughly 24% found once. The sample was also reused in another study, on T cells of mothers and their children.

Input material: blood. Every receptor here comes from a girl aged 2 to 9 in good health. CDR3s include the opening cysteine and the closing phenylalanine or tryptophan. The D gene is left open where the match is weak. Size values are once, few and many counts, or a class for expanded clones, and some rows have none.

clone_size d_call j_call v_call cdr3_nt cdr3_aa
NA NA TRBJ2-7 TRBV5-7 TGTGCCAGCAGCTTGGGGTGGGCTTCCGCCTACGAGCAGTACTTC CASSLGWASAYEQYF
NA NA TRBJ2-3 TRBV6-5 TGTGCCAGCAGTTACACCTCCACAGATACGCAGTATTTT CASSYTSTDTQYF
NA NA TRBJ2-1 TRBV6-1 TGTGCCAGCAGTGAAGCTATCCACAATGAGCAGTTCTTC CASSEAIHNEQFF
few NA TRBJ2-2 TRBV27 TGTGCCAGCAGTTTACCAGGGACCGGGGAGCTGTTTTTT CASSLPGTGELFF
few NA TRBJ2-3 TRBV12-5 TGTGCTAGTGGCTTCCTTACAGATACGCAGTATTTT CASGFLTDTQYF
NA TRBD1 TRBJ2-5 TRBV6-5 TGTGCCAGCAGACGGGACAGGGTTGGGGAGACCCAGTACTTC CASRRDRVGETQYF
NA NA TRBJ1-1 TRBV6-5 TGTGCCAGCAGTAGTTCACGGTTTGAAGCTTTCTTT CASSSSRFEAFF
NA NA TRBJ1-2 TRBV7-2 TGTGCCAGCAGCCCTCAACCAGGTGGCTACACCTTC CASSPQPGGYTF
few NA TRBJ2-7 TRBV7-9 TGTGCCAGCAGCTCCCTCCAGCTCACGCAGTACTTC CASSSLQLTQYF
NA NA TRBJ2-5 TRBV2 TGTGCCAGCAGTCATGCCAGGAGGGCAGCAGTTCAAGAGACCCAGTACTTC CASSHARRAAVQETQYF
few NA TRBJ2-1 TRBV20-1 TGCAGTGCTAGGCGAAATGAGCAGTTCTTC CSARRNEQFF
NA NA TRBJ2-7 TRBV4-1 TGCGCCAGCAAGAGGACTGATCTTTCCTACGAGCAGTACTTC CASKRTDLSYEQYF
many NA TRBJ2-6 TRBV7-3 TGTGCCAGCAGTCTTAAATCTGGGGCCAACGTCCTGACTTTC CASSLKSGANVLTF
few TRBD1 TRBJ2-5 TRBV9 TGTGCCAGCAATCTACAGGGGGCAGGAGAGACCCAGTACTTC CASNLQGAGETQYF
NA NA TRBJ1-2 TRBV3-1 TGTGCCAGCAGCCTCGATGGGACGTTACAAGCTAACTATGGCTACACCTTC CASSLDGTLQANYGYTF
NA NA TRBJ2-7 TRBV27 TGTGCCAGCAGTTTTTCGAACTCGGGTAACGAGCAGTACTTC CASSFSNSGNEQYF
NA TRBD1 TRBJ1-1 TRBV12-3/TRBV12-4 TGTGCCAGCACCTTCGGACAGGGGGTGGGGGCTTTCTTT CASTFGQGVGAFF
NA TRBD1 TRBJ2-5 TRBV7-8 TGTGCCAGCAGCGTATGGGACAGGGCACAAGAGACCCAGTACTTC CASSVWDRAQETQYF
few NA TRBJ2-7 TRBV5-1 TGCGCCAGCAGCTGGGACCAATCCTACGAGCAGTACTTC CASSWDQSYEQYF
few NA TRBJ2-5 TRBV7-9 TGTGCCAGCAGCCACGAGATGGACATCCTAAAGGTGGAGACCCAGTACTTC CASSHEMDILKVETQYF
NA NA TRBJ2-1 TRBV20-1 TGCAGTGCTAGAGAGTTCAGGGGATATGAGCAGTTCTTC CSAREFRGYEQFF
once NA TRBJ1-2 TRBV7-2 TGTGCCAGCAGCTTAAGAAGGGGGGGAATTTATGGCTACACCTTC CASSLRRGGIYGYTF
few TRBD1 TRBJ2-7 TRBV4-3 TGCGCCAGCAGTACCGGGACAGGGACCTACGAGCAGTACTTC CASSTGTGTYEQYF
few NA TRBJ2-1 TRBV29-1 TGCAGCGTTGGGCGGGACACCGTTAATGAGCAGTTCTTC CSVGRDTVNEQFF
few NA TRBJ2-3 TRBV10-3 TGTGCCATCAGTGAGTCATGGTCTTCACCCGCTAGCACAGATACGCAGTATTTT CAISESWSSPASTDTQYF
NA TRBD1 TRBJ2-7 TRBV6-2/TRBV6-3 TGTGCCAGCAGTTACTCGAAGGGACAGACAGCATTCTACGAGCAGTACTTC CASSYSKGQTAFYEQYF